These 29 T cell receptor beta chains were sequenced from one sample in a study of PD-1 blockade in classical Hodgkin lymphoma. The protocol was immunoSEQ multiplex PCR, while the TCRdb copy is restricted to in-frame clones and leaves out a portion. The table shows over 20,000 clones, with around 82% occurring only once. All patients relapsed after autologous stem cell transplantation, and brentuximab vedotin exposure varied. Source: peripheral blood mononuclear cells (PBMCs), taken before the second cycle of nivolumab. The receptor set was obtained from a human donor with classical Hodgkin lymphoma.

This rearrangement joins TRBV7-6 to TRBJ2-7; TRBD1 matches 8 bases. Germline loops: CDR1 SGHVS, CDR2 FNYEAQ. V shed 1 base and J 6 bases; nucleotides not matched to a gene: 11. The length of the CDR3 is 16 residues. The DNA for the CDR3 is TGTGCCAGCAGCTTAGGGACCGGACAGGGAACCTCCGAGCAGTACTTC. Its translation: CASSLGTGQGTSEQYF.

The rearrangement uses TRBV19 and TRBJ2-7, with D possibly TRBD1 on 5 matching bases. V dropped 0 bases and J dropped 3 bases, with 9 bases sitting between them. This CDR3 contains 14 residues. The germline CDR1 and CDR2 sequences are LNHDA and SQIVND (reference sequence). CDR3 protein: CASSIDRTRYEQYF. In DNA, the CDR3 is TGTGCCAGTAGTATAGATCGGACACGCTACGAGCAGTACTTC.

This chain connects TRBV5-1 to TRBJ2-2; either TRBD1 or TRBD2 may supply D (5 bases each). V lost 0 bases to trimming and J lost 0 bases, with 9 bases between them. The germline CDR1 and CDR2 sequences are SGHRS and YFSETQ. CDR3 length equals 16 residues. CDR3 DNA: TGCGCCAGCAGCTTGGCCGGGACCGCGAACACCGGGGAGCTGTTTTTT. Translation gives CASSLAGTANTGELFF. The whole variable domain, filled in from reference TRBV5-1 and TRBJ2-2, reads KAGVTQTPRYLIKTRGQQVTLSCSPISGHRSVSWYQQTPGQGLQFLFEYFSETQRNKGNFPGRFSGRQFSNSRSEMNVSTLELGDSALYLCASSLAGTANTGELFFGEGSRLTVL.

The chain is built from TRBV11-2 and TRBJ2-7, with 15 nucleotides matching TRBD2. V gave up 5 bases and J gave up 6 bases; unmatched junction bases: 8. The CDR3 is made up of 16 amino acids. Germline values: CDR1 SGHAT, CDR2 FQNNGV. CDR3 nucleotides: TGTGCCAGCAGCCCCCGGACTAGCGGGAGGGCCCCCGAGCAGTACTTC. Residues: CASSPRTSGRAPEQYF.

This chain connects TRBV20-1 to TRBJ1-1; 10 bases map to TRBD1. The junction had 2 bases not matched to a gene; V was cut back by 5 bases and J by 8 bases. This CDR3 contains 11 residues. Germline lookup yields CDR1 DFQATT and CDR2 SNEGSKA (reference sequence). CDR3 sequence: CSALGQGEAFF. The DNA of the CDR3 is TGCAGTGCTCTGGGACAGGGGGAAGCTTTCTTT.

The genes are TRBV6-1 and TRBJ1-1; possibly TRBD1 for D (5 bases). V lost 5 bases and J 0 bases, leaving 7 bases between the germline ends. The CDR3 length is 13 residues. Germline lookup yields CDR1 MNHNS and CDR2 SASEGT. This CDR3 reads CASSQGVNTEAFF. For the CDR3, the DNA is TGTGCCAGCAGTCAAGGGGTGAACACTGAAGCTTTCTTT.

The chain employs TRBV15 and TRBJ2-7; possibly TRBD2 for D (6 bases). The CDR3 is made up of 15 amino acids. V lost 5 bases and J lost 6, with 20 bases in between. Germline CDR1 LNHNV, CDR2 YYDKDF (reference sequence). The CDR3 spells CATSGSRGSQVEQYF. The CDR3 coding sequence is TGTGCCACCAGCGGCTCTCGGGGGTCCCAGGTCGAGCAGTACTTC. The full variable domain, its missing parts supplied by reference TRBV15 and TRBJ2-7, is DAMVIQNPRYQVTQFGKPVTLSCSQTLNHNVMYWYQQKSSQAPKLLFHYYDKDFNNEADTPDNFQSRRPNTSFCFLDIRSPGLGDTAMYLCATSGSRGSQVEQYFGPGTRLTVT.

The rearrangement links TRBV7-8 to TRBJ1-3; D is possibly TRBD1 (6 bases). This CDR3 region has 14 residues. V shed 2 bases and J shed 7 bases, with 12 bases lying between them. Germline V lookup: CDR1 SGHVS, CDR2 FQNEAQ. The CDR3 region has the DNA TGTGCCAGCAGCTTACAGGGGAATACCAACACCATATATTTT. Translation gives CASSLQGNTNTIYF.

This chain uses TRBV27 with TRBJ2-3, with 11 nucleotides matching TRBD2. Germline CDR1 MNHEY, CDR2 SMNVEV (reference sequence). The V and J ends lost 6 bases and 2 bases, in that order; junction bases with no gene match: 4. CDR3 length: 15 amino acids. This CDR3 reads CASRLAGGYTDTQYF. The CDR3 region has the DNA TGTGCCAGCAGGCTAGCGGGAGGCTACACAGATACGCAGTATTTT.

This clone came up once. The chain has TRBV7-8 and TRBJ1-1, with D hard to call. The CDR3 consists of 14 residues. Trimming left V 5 bases short and J 0 bases short, with 10 bases between. Germline assignment: CDR1 SGHVS and CDR2 FQNEAQ. CDR3 DNA sequence: TGTGCCAGCAGCCCAGGATCTTTGAACACTGAAGCTTTCTTT. Protein sequence: CASSPGSLNTEAFF.

The chain joins TRBV30 to TRBJ2-3, with 7 nucleotides matching TRBD2. Per the germline V gene, CDR1 is GTSNPN and CDR2 is SVGIG (reference sequence). This CDR3 comprises 13 residues. V shed 4 bases and J 2 bases; nucleotides not matched to a gene: 3. Written as DNA, the CDR3 is TGTGCCTGGACGGGGGGACCCACAGATACGCAGTATTTT. Amino acids: CAWTGGPTDTQYF.

The gene calls are TRBV28 and TRBJ1-2; D unclear. The CDR3 has 13 amino acids. Trimming left V 3 bases short and J 4 bases short, with 9 bases between. Germline V lookup: CDR1 MDHEN, CDR2 SYDVKM. This CDR3 is CASSFPEVYGYTF. The CDR3 DNA sequence: TGTGCCAGCAGTTTCCCCGAGGTCTATGGCTACACCTTC.

In its sample, this clone was seen once. The chain carries TRBV2 and TRBJ1-1; 7 bases fit TRBD1. From germline, CDR1 is SNHLY and CDR2 FYNNEI. This CDR3 region has 12 residues. J lost 6 bases, V lost 6 bases, and 4 bases had no gene match. The CDR3 coding sequence is TGTGCCAGCAGGGCCGGGACAGCTGAAGCTTTCTTT. This translates into CASRAGTAEAFF.

As regards this clone: Other DNA variants within this sample encode the same CDR3. The chain recombines TRBV6-1 with TRBJ2-1; TRBD2 matches 9 bases. Germline trimming cut 4 bases from V and 4 bases from J; bases unmatched to any gene: 2. Germline CDR1 MNHNS, CDR2 SASEGT. This CDR3 is 14 amino acids long. DNA for the CDR3: TGTGCCAGCAGTGCGAGCGGGAGGTACAATGAGCAGTTCTTC. Its translation: CASSASGRYNEQFF.

V and J are TRBV5-5 and TRBJ2-2; D remains ambiguous. In germline, CDR1 is SGHKS, CDR2 YYEKEE (reference sequence). The CDR3 totals 14 residues. The ends were cut back, 2 bases at V and 1 base at J, with 6 bases in the middle. CDR3 region: CASSFAVNTGELFF. For the CDR3, the DNA is TGTGCCAGCAGCTTTGCGGTGAACACCGGGGAGCTGTTTTTT.

V usage is TRBV28 and J usage is TRBJ2-7; the D is unclear. The CDR3 has 15 residues. CDR1 and CDR2 (germline): MDHEN, SYDVKM. Trimming shortened V by 1 base and J by 2 bases, and 12 bases separated the two germline ends. The CDR3 region is CASSLSLQSTYEQYF. The CDR3 bases are TGTGCCAGCAGTTTATCGCTACAGAGTACCTACGAGCAGTACTTC.

The CDR3 here is CASSLWLWGEGGSSGANVLTF. The CDR3 DNA sequence: TGTGCCAGCAGTTTATGGTTATGGGGGGAAGGGGGATCCTCTGGGGCCAACGTCCTGACTTTC. The chain links TRBV28 to TRBJ2-6; D is perhaps TRBD1 or TRBD2 (6 bases each). CDR1 and CDR2 from the germline V gene are MDHEN and SYDVKM. The CDR3 length is 21 residues. V gave up 0 bases and J gave up 0 bases, with 21 bases separating them.

The rearrangement uses TRBV14 and TRBJ2-3; 10 bases align to TRBD2. This CDR3 contains 17 residues. V lost 0 bases to trimming and J lost 3 bases; unmatched junction nucleotides: 6. Germline CDR1 and CDR2: SGHDN and FVKESK. The CDR3 bases are TGTGCCAGCAGCCAAGATCTGCTAGCGGGAGCTACAGATACGCAGTATTTT. This gives the protein CASSQDLLAGATDTQYF.

This clone was seen a single time. The CDR3 DNA follows: TGTGCCAGCAGGGGGGACATTCAGTACTTC. It yields the protein CASRGDIQYF. V is TRBV9 and J is TRBJ2-4; D may be TRBD1 or TRBD2 (5 bases each). Germline-derived CDR1 and CDR2 are SGDLS and YYNGEE. This CDR3 spans 10 amino acids. Trimming stripped 5 bases from V and 8 bases from J, with 5 bases between.

The chain carries TRBV5-1 and TRBJ1-4, with 7 bases identical to TRBD1. CDR1 and CDR2 (germline): SGHRS, YFSETQ. With V trimmed by 4 bases and J by 4 bases, 10 bases remained unmatched. This CDR3 has 16 residues. The CDR3 nucleotides are TGCGCCAGCAGCAGGACCACGGGACAGAATAATGAAAAACTGTTTTTT. This translates into CASSRTTGQNNEKLFF.

The rearrangement links TRBV6-1 to TRBJ2-7; TRBD2 is a possible D gene (5 bases). Trimming shortened V by 6 bases and J by 0 bases, and 12 bases separated the two germline ends. From germline, CDR1 is MNHNS and CDR2 SASEGT. This CDR3 has 14 amino acids. Here the CDR3 DNA reads TGTGCCAGCAGCAGGCTTGAGGGCTCCTACGAGCAGTACTTC. Encoded protein: CASSRLEGSYEQYF.

This clone was counted a few times. The chain combines TRBV4-1 with TRBJ1-1; no clear D. The CDR3 is 11 residues long. The ends were cut back, 4 bases at V and 2 bases at J, with 2 bases in the middle. CDR1 is MGHRA, CDR2 YSYEKL, per germline. The CDR3 protein is CASSRNTEAFF. The CDR3 coding sequence is TGCGCCAGCAGCCGTAACACTGAAGCTTTCTTT.

By share, this clone ranks as medium-sized (0.01 to 0.1%). This chain connects TRBV19 to TRBJ1-1; D gene unclear. The length of the CDR3 is 12 residues. V was pared by 5 bases and J by 7 bases, with 11 bases between. The V gene's germline CDR1 is LNHDA and CDR2 SQIVND (reference sequence). Written as DNA, the CDR3 is TGTGCCAGTAGTCCAGCGTACGGTGAAGCTTTCTTT. Translating it yields CASSPAYGEAFF.

This chain links TRBV6-1 with TRBJ1-1; 9 nucleotides agree with TRBD1. The CDR3 spans 15 residues. The trim removed 4 bases at V and 5 bases at J, leaving 8 bases unmatched. Germline CDR1 and CDR2: MNHNS and SASEGT. The CDR3 DNA is TGTGCCAGCAGTGTTCGGACAGGGGCTGGGACTGAAGCTTTCTTT. It translates to CASSVRTGAGTEAFF.

This chain links TRBV6-1 with TRBJ2-7, with D maybe TRBD2 (6 bases). Germline assignment: CDR1 MNHNS and CDR2 SASEGT. The CDR3 consists of 14 residues. Between the trimmed V and J ends, which lost 0 bases and 7 bases, there was a span of 13 bases. Written as DNA, the CDR3 is TGTGCCAGCAGTGAAGCCGGAACCGCGGGGGAGCAGTACTTC. Protein sequence: CASSEAGTAGEQYF.

V usage is TRBV10-3 and J usage is TRBJ2-2, with 8 bases matching TRBD1. This CDR3 region has 14 residues. V dropped 6 bases and J dropped 1; count of bases not matched to a gene: 1. CDR1 is ENHRY and CDR2 is SYGVKD in the germline V gene. In nucleotides, the CDR3 is TGTGCCATCAGGGGGACAGGGAACACCGGGGAGCTGTTTTTT. It codes for CAIRGTGNTGELFF.

The chain links TRBV5-1 to TRBJ2-1, with 13 bases fitting TRBD2. The CDR3 loop spans 19 amino acids. The ends lost 1 base at V and 7 bases at J; junction bases unmatched: 14. CDR1 is SGHRS and CDR2 is YFSETQ in the germline V gene. DNA for the CDR3: TGCGCCAGCAGCTTGACCACCGGGACTAGCGGGGTAAAGAGGAATGAGCAGTTCTTC. Translating gives CASSLTTGTSGVKRNEQFF.

The CDR3 nucleotides are TGTGCCAGCAGCGCGCCGGGACTAGCGGAAACCGGGGAGCTGTTTTTT. As protein: CASSAPGLAETGELFF. The chain recombines TRBV7-2 with TRBJ2-2; 11 positions agree with TRBD2. This CDR3 is built from 16 residues. Trimming at V came to 5 bases and at J to 5 bases, leaving 7 bases not matched to a gene. Per the germline V gene, CDR1 is SGHTA and CDR2 is FQGNSA.

The chain recombines TRBV9 with TRBJ2-3; tentatively, D is TRBD1 or TRBD2 (5 bases each). The CDR3 is 13 amino acids. Per the germline V gene, CDR1 is SGDLS and CDR2 is YYNGEE. V lost 4 bases, J lost 5 bases, and 11 bases lay in between. CDR3: CASSNRGGDTQYF. The CDR3 nucleotides read TGTGCCAGCAGCAACCGTGGGGGAGATACGCAGTATTTT.